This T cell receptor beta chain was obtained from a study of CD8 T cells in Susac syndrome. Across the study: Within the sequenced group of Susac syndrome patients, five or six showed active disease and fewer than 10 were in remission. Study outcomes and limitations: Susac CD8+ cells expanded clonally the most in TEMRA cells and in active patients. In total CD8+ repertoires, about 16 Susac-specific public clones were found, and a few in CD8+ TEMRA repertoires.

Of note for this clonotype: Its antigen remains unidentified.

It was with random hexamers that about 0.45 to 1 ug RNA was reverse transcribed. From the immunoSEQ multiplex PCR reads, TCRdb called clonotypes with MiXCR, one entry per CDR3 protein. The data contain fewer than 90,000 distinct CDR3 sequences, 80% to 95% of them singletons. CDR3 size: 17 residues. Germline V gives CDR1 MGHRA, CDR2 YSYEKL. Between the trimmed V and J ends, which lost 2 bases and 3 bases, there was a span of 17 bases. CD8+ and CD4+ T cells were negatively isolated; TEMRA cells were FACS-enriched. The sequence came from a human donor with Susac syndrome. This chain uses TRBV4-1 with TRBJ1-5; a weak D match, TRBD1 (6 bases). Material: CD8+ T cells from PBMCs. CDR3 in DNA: TGCGCCAGCAGCCAACAGGGTAGAGGACAGAACAATCAGCCCCAGCATTTT. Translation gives CASSQQGRGQNNQPQHF.